This entry lists 31 T cell receptor beta chains sequenced from one sample in a study of T cells in localized non-small cell lung cancer. Repertoires were generated with immunoSEQ multiplex PCR, while TCRdb's copy carries only in-frame clones and drops some. The profile shows 53,000 or so clones, 65% to 85% of them singletons. The sample consisted of peripheral blood mononuclear cells, taken before any cancer treatment. The receptors were sampled from a man aged 40 to 75 with stage III lung adenocarcinoma.

The chain is built from TRBV5-6 and TRBJ1-6, with no clear D. Trimming left V 3 bases short and J 7 bases short, with 11 bases between. There are 14 residues in the CDR3. Germline CDR1 reads SGHDT; CDR2 reads YYEEEE. The CDR3 region has the DNA TGTGCCAGCAGCTCGCTTACTGAGAATTCACCCCTCCACTTT. Residues: CASSSLTENSPLHF.

This clone was detected only a few times. The chain joins TRBV2 to TRBJ2-3, with TRBD2 identical over 9 bases. Germline V gene sequence: CDR1 SNHLY, CDR2 FYNNEI. The CDR3 extends over 17 amino acids. The V segment lost 5 bases and the J segment 0 bases; nucleotides outside the gene matches: 9. CDR3 loop: CASSFFGGGVSTDTQYF. CDR3 DNA: TGTGCCAGCAGTTTTTTCGGCGGGGGGGTGAGCACAGATACGCAGTATTTT.

This clone has just a few counts. This chain joins TRBV6-5 and TRBJ1-1; 8 bases align to TRBD1. Trimming removed 4 bases from V and 5 bases from J; junction bases left unmatched: 6. Germline lookup yields CDR1 MNHEY and CDR2 SVGAGI. The CDR3 is made up of 14 amino acids. The chain's CDR3 is CASSSRTGHTEAFF. The CDR3, as DNA: TGTGCCAGCAGTTCCCGGACAGGGCATACTGAAGCTTTCTTT.

The V and J genes are TRBV27 and TRBJ1-5; D call uncertain. The ends were cut back, 1 base at V and 1 base at J, with 5 bases in the middle. Germline V gives CDR1 MNHEY, CDR2 SMNVEV (reference sequence). The length of the CDR3 is 14 residues. The CDR3 coding sequence is TGTGCCAGCAGTTTATGGGGAAGCAATCAGCCCCAGCATTTT. Protein sequence: CASSLWGSNQPQHF.

As concerns this clone: Other DNA sequences in this sample translate to the same CDR3. The genes are TRBV27 and TRBJ1-1; a possible D gene is TRBD1 (5 bases). Trimming left V 2 bases short and J 1 base short, with 8 bases between. Germline values: CDR1 MNHEY, CDR2 SMNVEV (reference sequence). CDR3 size: 14 residues. The CDR3 nucleotides are TGTGCCAGCAGTTTAAGCAGGGCGAACACTGAAGCTTTCTTT. It codes for CASSLSRANTEAFF.

This chain joins TRBV18 and TRBJ2-7, with D maybe TRBD2 (6 bases). Germline-derived CDR1 and CDR2 are KGHSH and LQKENI. V lost 3 bases and J 5 bases, leaving 17 bases between the germline ends. The CDR3 extends over 15 amino acids. The CDR3 spells CASSPAGTAGNEQYF. CDR3 DNA sequence: TGTGCCAGCTCACCGGCGGGAACGGCCGGAAACGAGCAGTACTTC.

The J gene is TRBJ2-6, the V gene TRBV6-1; D not certain. Germline assignment: CDR1 MNHNS and CDR2 SASEGT. Trimming took 6 bases from V and 0 from J, leaving 9 bases between them. This CDR3 region has 15 residues. The CDR3 region is CASRQASSGANVLTF. The CDR3 nucleotides are TGTGCCAGCAGGCAAGCCAGCTCTGGGGCCAACGTCCTGACTTTC.

The chain is built from TRBV9 and TRBJ2-3; 10 bases line up with TRBD2. V dropped 0 bases and J dropped 2; count of bases not matched to a gene: 6. Germline-derived CDR1 and CDR2 are SGDLS and YYNGEE. The CDR3 runs 17 residues. In nucleotides, the CDR3 is TGTGCCAGCAGCGTAGTTAGTACTAGCGGGATCACAGATACGCAGTATTTT. The encoded protein is CASSVVSTSGITDTQYF.

The CDR3 sequence is CASRAGTGEAARSYEQYF. DNA for the CDR3: TGTGCCAGCAGGGCCGGGACAGGGGAAGCGGCACGCTCCTACGAGCAGTACTTC. The chain is built from TRBV7-9 and TRBJ2-7, with TRBD1 identical over 10 bases. Germline V gene sequence: CDR1 SEHNR, CDR2 FQNEAQ (reference sequence). V lost 6 bases, J lost 0 bases, and 14 bases stayed unmatched. The CDR3 is 18 amino acids.

The chain has TRBV5-4 and TRBJ2-1; D gene ambiguous. The CDR3 has 12 amino acids. The V gene's germline CDR1 is SGHNT and CDR2 YYREEE (reference sequence). The V gene lost 1 base and the J gene lost 7 bases, with 6 bases spanning the gap. CDR3: CASSLMGNEQFF. The CDR3 DNA reads as TGTGCCAGCAGCTTGATGGGGAATGAGCAGTTCTTC. Combining the CDR3 with reference TRBV5-4 and TRBJ2-1 gives the whole variable domain ETGVTQSPTHLIKTRGQQVTLRCSSQSGHNTVSWYQQALGQGPQFIFQYYREEENGRGNFPPRFSGLQFPNYSSELNVNALELDDSALYLCASSLMGNEQFFGPGTRLTVL.

This clone is a singleton in its sample. This rearrangement joins TRBV7-2 to TRBJ1-5; D is possibly TRBD1 (6 bases). V lost 5 bases, J lost 6 bases, and 11 bases lay in between. The CDR3 length is 13 residues. CDR1 is SGHTA, CDR2 FQGNSA, per germline. CDR3 nucleotides: TGTGCCAGCAGCCGACAGGAGGCTCAGCCCCAGCATTTT. It codes for CASSRQEAQPQHF.

The rearrangement uses TRBV7-2 and TRBJ2-4; D is unclear. Trimming removed 5 bases from V and 5 bases from J, with 10 bases in between. The CDR3 is 13 amino acids. Germline CDR1 is SGHTA and CDR2 is FQGNSA. DNA of the CDR3: TGTGCCAGCAGCCGCCCAATGGAAAACATTCAGTACTTC. Protein: CASSRPMENIQYF.

The chain's CDR3 is CASSTGGANVLTF. The CDR3 DNA follows: TGTGCCAGTAGTACAGGTGGGGCCAACGTCCTGACTTTC. The rearrangement uses TRBV19 and TRBJ2-6; D remains unclear. CDR3 length: 13 residues. Per the germline V gene, CDR1 is LNHDA and CDR2 is SQIVND (reference sequence). Trimming took off 4 bases at V and 3 bases at J, with 4 bases between the two ends. Full variable domain (rest looked up from reference TRBV19 and TRBJ2-6): DGGITQSPKYLFRKEGQNVTLSCEQNLNHDAMYWYRQDPGQGLRLIYYSQIVNDFQKGDIAEGYSVSREKKESFPLTVTSAQKNPTAFYLCASSTGGANVLTFGAGSRLTVL.

V is TRBV7-2 and J is TRBJ1-1; no clear D. Germline assignment: CDR1 SGHTA and CDR2 FQGNSA. The V and J ends lost 1 base and 3 bases respectively, with 6 bases between them. The length of the CDR3 is 13 residues. CDR3 sequence reads: CASSLGSDTEAFF. The DNA of the CDR3 is TGTGCCAGCAGCTTAGGGTCGGACACTGAAGCTTTCTTT.

The J gene is TRBJ2-5, the V gene TRBV21-1; the DNA was not compared with TRBD1, the D call given in the table. TRBV21-1 is listed as a pseudogene. The CDR3 length is 17 residues. The CDR3 sequence: CASSKVPGHDRGETQYF. CDR3 nucleotides: TGTGCCAGCAGCAAAGTCCCGGGACACGACCGAGGGGAGACCCAGTACTTC.

This clone showed up just once. This sequence joins TRBV6-5 and TRBJ1-1; no definite D call. CDR3 length: 13 amino acids. CDR1 is MNHEY, CDR2 SVGAGI, per germline. The V end lost 6 bases, the J end lost 3 bases, and 11 bases lay between the germline ends. CDR3 sequence (DNA): TGTGCCAGCAGAAGGGAGGTGGACACTGAAGCTTTCTTT. It yields the protein CASRREVDTEAFF.

Regarding this clone: Mismatch with germline at one junction end may stem from a read error. The V and J genes are TRBV7-9 and TRBJ1-2; 9 bases align to TRBD1. CDR1 and CDR2 from the germline V gene are SEHNR and FQNEAQ (reference sequence). The CDR3 has 12 residues. The CDR3 DNA reads TGTGCCAGCAGCCCTGGGGGGGACAGGGCGAACTTC. Translated, it gives CASSPGGDRANF.

This chain uses TRBV13 with TRBJ2-7; 11 bases map to TRBD2. Germline loops: CDR1 PRHDT, CDR2 FYEKMQ (reference sequence). The junction had 2 bases not matched to a gene; V was cut back by 4 bases and J by 0 bases. The CDR3 length is 15 residues. CDR3 in DNA: TGTGCCAGCAGCTCTACTAGCGGGGGCTCCTACGAGCAGTACTTC. This sequence encodes CASSSTSGGSYEQYF.

The chain recombines TRBV19 with TRBJ1-2; possible D gene TRBD1, 6 bases. Germline V CDR1 and CDR2: LNHDA, SQIVND (reference sequence). The length of the CDR3 is 15 residues. Between the trimmed V and J ends, which lost 3 bases and 3 bases, there was a span of 14 bases. As DNA, the CDR3 is TGTGCCAGTAGTATCTACGGGGGGCTCGACTATGGCTACACCTTC. Residues: CASSIYGGLDYGYTF.

This rearrangement joins TRBV5-6 to TRBJ2-5; TRBD1 agrees at 7 bases. V gave up 4 bases and J gave up 4 bases; unmatched junction bases: 7. The CDR3 loop spans 14 amino acids. Germline values: CDR1 SGHDT, CDR2 YYEEEE. Here the CDR3 reads CASSGDSLGETQYF. In nucleotides, the CDR3 is TGTGCCAGCAGCGGGGACAGCCTGGGAGAGACCCAGTACTTC.

In this sample, this clone turned up a few times. This chain uses TRBV30 with TRBJ1-2, with D possibly being TRBD1 (5 bases). The CDR3 extends over 15 amino acids. CDR1 is GTSNPN, CDR2 SVGIG, per germline (reference sequence). The V end was cut by 2 bases, the J end by 2 bases, with 15 bases between. The CDR3 sequence: CAWSRTWGDNYGYTF. The CDR3 region has the DNA TGTGCCTGGAGTAGGACCTGGGGGGACAACTATGGCTACACCTTC.

The chain is built from TRBV5-1 and TRBJ2-5; D unresolved. Per the germline V gene, CDR1 is SGHRS and CDR2 is YFSETQ. The V end was cut by 4 bases, the J end by 3 bases, with 7 bases between. The CDR3 is 12 residues long. This chain's CDR3 is CASSNSKETQYF. The CDR3 DNA sequence: TGCGCCAGCAGCAATAGTAAAGAGACCCAGTACTTC.

The J gene is TRBJ1-6, the V gene TRBV10-1; no firm D call. The V end was cut by 2 bases, the J end by 16 bases, with 12 bases between. The CDR3 contains 12 residues. In germline, CDR1 is WNHNN, CDR2 SYGVQD (reference sequence). CDR3 nucleotides: TGCGCCAGCAGTGAGGGCCTGGGAGTTCTCCACTTT. Translating gives CASSEGLGVLHF.

The chain combines TRBV4-2 with TRBJ2-5; 7 nucleotides match TRBD1. This CDR3 contains 15 residues. Germline CDR1 reads LGHNA; CDR2 reads YNFKEQ. V was pared by 1 base and J by 3 bases, with 5 bases of the junction left unmatched. CDR3 nucleotide sequence: TGTGCCAGCAGCCAAGCCTCAGGGGGAGAAGAGACCCAGTACTTC. It encodes CASSQASGGEETQYF.

The rearrangement joins TRBV30 to TRBJ2-1; TRBD1 is a possible D gene (6 bases). V was pared by 2 bases and J by 7 bases, with 18 bases between. Per germline, CDR1 GTSNPN and CDR2 SVGIG (reference sequence). CDR3 length: 15 amino acids. For the CDR3, the DNA is TGTGCCTGGAGTCGAGCAGGGGAACTGTCGAATGAGCAGTTCTTC. Translated, it gives CAWSRAGELSNEQFF. Using reference TRBV30 and TRBJ2-1 for the parts outside the CDR3, the full variable domain is SQTIHQWPATLVQPVGSPLSLECTVEGTSNPNLYWYRQAAGRGLQLLFYSVGIGQISSEVPQNLSASRPQDRQFILSSKKLLLSDSGFYLCAWSRAGELSNEQFFGPGTRLTVL.

The chain recombines TRBV27 with TRBJ2-5; D not resolved. This CDR3 is 13 amino acids long. Germline V CDR1 and CDR2: MNHEY, SMNVEV (reference sequence). Trimming removed 2 bases at V and 4 bases at J, with 8 bases between. The CDR3 is CASSLRPPETQYF. Here the CDR3 DNA reads TGTGCCAGCAGTTTACGTCCCCCAGAGACCCAGTACTTC.

The chain joins TRBV7-2 to TRBJ2-3, with a tentative D call TRBD2 (5 bases). The germline V gene has CDR1 SGHTA and CDR2 FQGNSA. CDR3 length: 15 amino acids. V was cut by 7 bases and J by 1 base, with 15 bases left in between. Here the CDR3 reads CASTRGGGRTDTQYF. Here the CDR3 DNA reads TGTGCCAGCACCCGAGGAGGCGGGCGCACAGATACGCAGTATTTT.

This clone was seen a handful of times. The chain employs TRBV2 and TRBJ1-6, with 11 bases identical to TRBD1. Per the germline V gene, CDR1 is SNHLY and CDR2 is FYNNEI. CDR3 length equals 14 residues. V trimming: 5 bases; J trimming: 9 bases; junction bases outside the gene matches: 3. DNA for the CDR3: TGTGCCAGCAGTCCAGGGACAGGGGGTTCACCCCTCCACTTT. This codes for CASSPGTGGSPLHF. The variable domain in full, with the rest retrieved from reference TRBV2 and TRBJ1-6, is EPEVTQTPSHQVTQMGQEVILRCVPISNHLYFYWYRQILGQKVEFLVSFYNNEISEKSEIFDDQFSVERPDGSNFTLKIRSTKLEDSAMYFCASSPGTGGSPLHFGNGTRLTVT.

The chain joins TRBV19 to TRBJ1-1; D remains ambiguous. Trimming took 0 bases from V and 1 from J, leaving 6 bases between them. Looked up from germline, CDR1 is LNHDA and CDR2 is SQIVND (reference sequence). There are 14 residues in the CDR3. The CDR3 nucleotides are TGTGCCAGTAGTATAGAATTAGCGAACACTGAAGCTTTCTTT. Translation gives CASSIELANTEAFF.

The chain links TRBV18 to TRBJ1-1; the match to TRBD1 covers 7 bases. Germline V lookup: CDR1 KGHSH, CDR2 LQKENI. Unmatched junction bases numbered 0, after V lost 2 bases and J lost 0 bases. This CDR3 region has 14 residues. The CDR3 reads CASSPRGLNTEAFF. The DNA for the CDR3 is TGTGCCAGCTCACCAAGGGGGCTGAACACTGAAGCTTTCTTT.

This chain connects TRBV7-2 to TRBJ1-2, with 7 bases that match TRBD1. Germline values: CDR1 SGHTA, CDR2 FQGNSA. This CDR3 spans 15 amino acids. Trimming at V came to 2 bases and at J to 8 bases, leaving 11 bases not matched to a gene. In DNA, the CDR3 is TGTGCCAGCAGCTTAAAGGGGGCAGGGACGGGCGGCTACACCTTC. Encoded protein: CASSLKGAGTGGYTF. The full variable domain, in which reference TRBV7-2 and TRBJ1-2 provide the parts outside the CDR3, is GAGVSQSPSNKVTEKGKDVELRCDPISGHTALYWYRQSLGQGLEFLIYFQGNSAPDKSGLPSDRFSAERTGGSVSTLTIQRTQQEDSAVYLCASSLKGAGTGGYTFGSGTRLTVV.